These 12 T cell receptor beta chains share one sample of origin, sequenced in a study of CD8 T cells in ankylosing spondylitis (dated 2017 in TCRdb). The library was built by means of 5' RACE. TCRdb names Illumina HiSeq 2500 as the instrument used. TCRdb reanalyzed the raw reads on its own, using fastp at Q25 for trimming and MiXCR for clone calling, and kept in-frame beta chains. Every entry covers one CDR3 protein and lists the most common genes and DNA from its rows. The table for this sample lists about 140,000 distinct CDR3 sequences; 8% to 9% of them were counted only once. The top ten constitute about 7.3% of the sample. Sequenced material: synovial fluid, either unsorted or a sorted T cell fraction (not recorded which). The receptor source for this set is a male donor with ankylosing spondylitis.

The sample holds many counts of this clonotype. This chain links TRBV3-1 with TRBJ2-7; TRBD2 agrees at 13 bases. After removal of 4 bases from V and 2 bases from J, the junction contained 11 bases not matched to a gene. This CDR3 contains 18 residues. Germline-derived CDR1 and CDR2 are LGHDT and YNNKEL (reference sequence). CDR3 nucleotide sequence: TGTGCCAGCAGCCCGCGGTCCGGACTAGCGGGAGTCACCTACGAGCAGTACTTC. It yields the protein CASSPRSGLAGVTYEQYF.

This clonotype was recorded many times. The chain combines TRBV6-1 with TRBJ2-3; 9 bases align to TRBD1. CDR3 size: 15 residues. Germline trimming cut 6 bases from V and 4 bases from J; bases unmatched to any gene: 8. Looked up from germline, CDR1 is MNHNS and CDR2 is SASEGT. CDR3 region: CASRRTGARADTQYF. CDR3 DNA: TGTGCCAGCAGAAGGACAGGGGCGAGGGCAGATACGCAGTATTTT.

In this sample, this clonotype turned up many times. CDR3 loop: CASSPDRAGANVLTF. The DNA for the CDR3 is TGCGCCAGCAGCCCCGACAGGGCTGGGGCCAACGTCCTGACTTTC. The chain carries TRBV5-1 and TRBJ2-6, with 7 bases aligning to TRBD1. The germline V gene has CDR1 SGHRS and CDR2 YFSETQ. This CDR3 contains 15 residues. J lost 2 bases, V lost 4 bases, and 3 bases had no gene match.

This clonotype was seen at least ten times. The CDR3 spells CASSSDRGRENEAFF. The CDR3 DNA reads TGTGCCAGCAGCTCGGACAGGGGGCGCGAGAATGAAGCTTTCTTT. The chain links TRBV7-2 to TRBJ1-1; TRBD1 matches at 11 bases. This CDR3 has 15 amino acids. Germline V gives CDR1 SGHTA, CDR2 FQGNSA. Trimming took 4 bases from V and 7 from J; bases not matched to a gene: 8.

The CDR3 here is CASSMAGMGYGYTF. The CDR3 DNA is TGTGCCAGTAGTATGGCAGGGATGGGGTATGGCTACACCTTC. V is TRBV19 and J is TRBJ1-2; TRBD1 might be the D (5 bases). Between the trimmed V and J ends, which lost 3 bases and 5 bases, there was a span of 13 bases. Germline loops: CDR1 LNHDA, CDR2 SQIVND (reference sequence). The CDR3 sequence is 14 residues long.

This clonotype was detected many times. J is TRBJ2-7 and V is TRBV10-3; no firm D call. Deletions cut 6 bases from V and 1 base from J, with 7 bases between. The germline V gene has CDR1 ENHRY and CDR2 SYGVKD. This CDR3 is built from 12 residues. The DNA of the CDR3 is TGTGCCATCAGCGCTTCGTCCTACGAGCAGTACTTC. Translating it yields CAISASSYEQYF.

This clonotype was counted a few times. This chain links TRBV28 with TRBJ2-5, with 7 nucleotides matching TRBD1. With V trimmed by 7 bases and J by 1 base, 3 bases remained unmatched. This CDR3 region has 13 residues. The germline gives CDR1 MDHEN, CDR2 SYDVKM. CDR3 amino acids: CASNTGAQETQYF. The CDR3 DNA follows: TGTGCCAGCAACACAGGGGCCCAAGAGACCCAGTACTTC.

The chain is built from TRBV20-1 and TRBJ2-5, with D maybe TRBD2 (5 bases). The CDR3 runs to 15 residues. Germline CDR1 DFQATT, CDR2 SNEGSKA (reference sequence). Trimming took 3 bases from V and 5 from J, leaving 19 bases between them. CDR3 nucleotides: TGCAGTGCTAGGAGTGACCGGGATATTCGCGAGACCCAGTACTTC. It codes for CSARSDRDIRETQYF.

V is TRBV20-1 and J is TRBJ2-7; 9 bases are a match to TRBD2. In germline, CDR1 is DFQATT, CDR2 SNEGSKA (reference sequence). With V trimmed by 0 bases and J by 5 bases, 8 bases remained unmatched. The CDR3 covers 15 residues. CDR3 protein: CSARDLVAGAHEQYF. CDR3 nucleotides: TGCAGTGCTAGAGATCTGGTAGCGGGAGCACACGAGCAGTACTTC.

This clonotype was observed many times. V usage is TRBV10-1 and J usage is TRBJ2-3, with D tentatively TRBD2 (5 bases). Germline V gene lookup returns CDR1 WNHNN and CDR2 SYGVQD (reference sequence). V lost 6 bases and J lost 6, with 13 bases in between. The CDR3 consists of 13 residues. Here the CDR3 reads CASSYTSGDTQYF. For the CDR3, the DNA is TGCGCCAGCAGCTACACCTCGGGGGATACGCAGTATTTT.

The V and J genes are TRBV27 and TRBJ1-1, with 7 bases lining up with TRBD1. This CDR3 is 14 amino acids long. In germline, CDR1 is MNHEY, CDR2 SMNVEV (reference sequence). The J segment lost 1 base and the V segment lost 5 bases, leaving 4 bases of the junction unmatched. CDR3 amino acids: CASSPGTENTEAFF. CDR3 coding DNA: TGTGCCAGCAGTCCCGGGACAGAGAACACTGAAGCTTTCTTT.

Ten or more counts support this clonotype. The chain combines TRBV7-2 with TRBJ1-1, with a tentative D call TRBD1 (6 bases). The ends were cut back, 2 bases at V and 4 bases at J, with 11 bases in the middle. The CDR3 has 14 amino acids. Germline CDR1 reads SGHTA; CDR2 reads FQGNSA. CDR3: CASSLRGQITEAFF. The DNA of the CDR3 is TGTGCCAGCAGCTTACGGGGGCAGATCACTGAAGCTTTCTTT.